The next 28 T cell receptor beta chains were all read from a single sample in a study of T cells after yellow fever vaccination. TCRdb fed the 5' RACE reads into MiXCR, producing one record per CDR3 protein. The table includes around 530,000 distinct CDR3 sequences, about 15% detected once. The sample consisted of PBMCs, taken less than 6 days after the first yellow fever vaccination. Source of these receptors: a man aged 18 to 30 who received the YFV17D yellow fever vaccine.

The table lists this clonotype with a few counts. The chain couples TRBV24-1 to TRBJ2-5, with a weak D call TRBD1 (6 bases). The germline V gene has CDR1 KGHDR and CDR2 SFDVKD. The CDR3 runs to 14 residues. V lost 4 bases, J lost 5 bases, and 13 bases lay in between. Written as DNA, the CDR3 is TGTGCCACCAGTGACGGGGACACCCCCGAGACCCAGTACTTC. Protein sequence: CATSDGDTPETQYF.

CDR3 residues: CASSFGANQPQHF. The CDR3 nucleotides are TGTGCCAGCAGCTTTGGGGCAAATCAGCCCCAGCATTTT. The chain employs TRBV7-2 and TRBJ1-5; D is possibly TRBD1 (5 bases). V lost 3 bases to trimming and J lost 4 bases, with 7 bases between them. Looked up from germline, CDR1 is SGHTA and CDR2 is FQGNSA. The CDR3 length is 13 residues.

This sequence joins TRBV28 and TRBJ2-2; a weak D match, TRBD1 (6 bases). V was pared by 10 bases and J by 3 bases, with 15 bases between. CDR1 and CDR2 from the germline V gene are MDHEN and SYDVKM. The CDR3 has 14 residues. CDR3 in DNA: TGTGCCACCACTACAGGGTCGGACACCGGGGAGCTGTTTTTT. Its protein is CATTTGSDTGELFF.

This clonotype came up a few times. The gene calls are TRBV12-3 or TRBV12-4 and TRBJ1-5; tentatively, D is TRBD1 (5 bases). Trimming took 2 bases from V and 6 from J, leaving 14 bases between them. This CDR3 spans 15 amino acids. The CDR3 region has the DNA TGTGCCAGCAGTTTATGGGGGGGAGACACTCAGCCCCAGCATTTT. Translated, it gives CASSLWGGDTQPQHF.

This clonotype was picked up a small number of times. This chain connects TRBV4-3 to TRBJ1-1, with D perhaps matching TRBD1 (5 bases). The CDR3 runs 13 residues. Trimming took 2 bases from V and 9 from J, leaving 13 bases between them. The V gene's germline CDR1 is LGHNA and CDR2 YSLEER. Here the CDR3 DNA reads TGCGCCAGCAGCCAAATCCGGGGGTTCAAAGCTTTCTTT. Encoded protein: CASSQIRGFKAFF.

This clonotype was observed many times. The chain's CDR3 is CASSGEGVWEETQYF. The CDR3 coding sequence is TGTGCCAGCTCAGGCGAGGGGGTCTGGGAAGAGACCCAGTACTTC. The chain employs TRBV18 and TRBJ2-5; TRBD1 is a possible D gene (6 bases). CDR1 KGHSH and CDR2 LQKENI come from the germline V gene. The V gene lost 5 bases and the J gene lost 3 bases, with 16 bases spanning the gap. The CDR3 totals 15 residues. The full variable domain, rest sourced from reference TRBV18 and TRBJ2-5, is NAGVMQNPRHLVRRRGQEARLRCSPMKGHSHVYWYRQLPEEGLKFMVYLQKENIIDESGMPKERFSAEFPKEGPSILRIQQVVRGDSAAYFCASSGEGVWEETQYFGPGTRLLVL.

Many counts were recorded for this clonotype. This chain uses TRBV15 with TRBJ1-2; possible D gene TRBD1, 5 bases. The CDR3 runs to 16 residues. The V and J ends lost 0 bases and 4 bases respectively, with 15 bases between them. Germline V gives CDR1 LNHNV, CDR2 YYDKDF (reference sequence). DNA of the CDR3: TGTGCCACCAGCAGAGATCGGGGCAAGGCAGGCTATGGCTACACCTTC. Translated, it gives CATSRDRGKAGYGYTF.

Ten or more counts support this clonotype. V and J are TRBV20-1 and TRBJ2-7; D ambiguous. The V and J ends lost 1 base and 0 bases respectively, with 7 bases between them. CDR1 is DFQATT, CDR2 SNEGSKA, per germline (reference sequence). The CDR3 contains 13 residues. The CDR3 spells CSARGKSSYEQYF. In DNA form, the CDR3 reads TGCAGTGCTAGAGGGAAATCCTCCTACGAGCAGTACTTC.

The chain recombines TRBV11-2 with TRBJ1-2; 8 bases are shared with TRBD1. The ends lost 3 bases at V and 4 bases at J; junction bases unmatched: 4. CDR3 length equals 14 residues. Germline values: CDR1 SGHAT, CDR2 FQNNGV. CDR3 DNA: TGTGCCAGCAGCTTTGGACAGGGCTTCTATGGCTACACCTTC. Amino acids: CASSFGQGFYGYTF.

This clonotype was counted a few times. The chain recombines TRBV12-3 or TRBV12-4 with TRBJ2-4; possibly TRBD2 for D (6 bases). V lost 2 bases, J lost 0 bases, and 14 bases lay in between. The CDR3 spans 17 residues. The CDR3 is CASSLFGTGLAKNIQYF. The CDR3 DNA reads TGTGCCAGCAGTTTATTTGGGACTGGCTTAGCCAAAAACATTCAGTACTTC.

There are many counts of this clonotype. The CDR3 is CASSPGWDTKYF. DNA of the CDR3: TGCGCCAGCAGCCCCGGCTGGGACACGAAGTACTTC. The rearrangement links TRBV5-1 to TRBJ2-4, with TRBD1 as a possible D gene (6 bases). Germline V lookup: CDR1 SGHRS, CDR2 YFSETQ. The germline V and J ends were trimmed by 4 bases and 14 bases, with 16 bases remaining between them. This CDR3 spans 12 amino acids.

This chain uses TRBV6-2 or TRBV6-3 with TRBJ2-5; TRBD2 matches 11 bases. J was trimmed by 1 base and V by 6 bases; bases with no gene match: 7. Germline CDR1 MNHEY, CDR2 SVGEGT. CDR3 length equals 16 residues. CDR3 in amino acids: CASSSLAGVLQETQYF. Here the CDR3 DNA reads TGTGCCAGCAGCTCACTAGCGGGGGTGCTCCAAGAGACCCAGTACTTC.

The chain carries TRBV5-1 and TRBJ1-3, with D unresolved. The V gene's germline CDR1 is SGHRS and CDR2 YFSETQ. V was trimmed by 7 bases and J by 4 bases, leaving 12 bases between them. The CDR3 sequence is 13 residues long. The CDR3 nucleotides are TGCGCCAGCGTCCCTCCGGGAGGAAACACCATATATTTT. Amino acid sequence: CASVPPGGNTIYF.

At least ten counts were recorded for this clonotype. The gene calls are TRBV6-4 and TRBJ2-7, with D possibly matching TRBD2 (5 bases). CDR3 length equals 19 residues. V lost 6 bases to trimming and J lost 2 bases, with 29 bases between them. Germline loops: CDR1 MRHNA, CDR2 SNTAGT. The CDR3 here is CASSLVRAAWRNGAYEQYV. The CDR3 nucleotides read TGTGCCAGCAGCCTAGTTCGTGCCGCGTGGAGGAACGGCGCCTACGAGCAGTACGTC.

V gene TRBV6-5 combines with J gene TRBJ2-7; D is possibly TRBD1 (6 bases). The CDR3 is made up of 17 amino acids. Trimming cost V 2 bases and J 7 bases, with 24 bases left between them. From germline, CDR1 is MNHEY and CDR2 SVGAGI. The CDR3 loop is CASSYLREGGTYWEQYF. The CDR3 DNA reads as TGTGCCAGCAGTTACCTTCGCGAAGGGGGTACCTACTGGGAGCAGTACTTC.

The chain links TRBV7-2 to TRBJ2-3; D not certain. The CDR3 is made up of 15 amino acids. V lost 1 base and J 0 bases, leaving 8 bases between the germline ends. The germline V gene has CDR1 SGHTA and CDR2 FQGNSA. CDR3 sequence: CASSLGGISTDTQYF. For the CDR3, the DNA is TGTGCCAGCAGCTTAGGCGGCATTAGCACAGATACGCAGTATTTT.

This chain links TRBV20-1 with TRBJ1-4; D remains unclear. Germline assignment: CDR1 DFQATT and CDR2 SNEGSKA (reference sequence). Trimming took off 6 bases at V and 4 bases at J, with 15 bases between the two ends. The CDR3 has 14 amino acids. As DNA, the CDR3 is TGCAGTGCCCTTACAACGGACGGTAATGAAAAACTGTTTTTT. Its translation: CSALTTDGNEKLFF.

The genes are TRBV6-1 and TRBJ1-2; D not certain. V lost 6 bases, J lost 0 bases, and 8 bases lay in between. Germline V gene lookup returns CDR1 MNHNS and CDR2 SASEGT. The CDR3 runs to 13 residues. CDR3 region: CASRHEANYGYTF. CDR3 coding DNA: TGTGCCAGCAGACATGAAGCTAACTATGGCTACACCTTC.

This clonotype was seen a few times. This sequence joins TRBV5-1 and TRBJ1-2; 9 nucleotides match TRBD1. The length of the CDR3 is 15 residues. The V and J ends lost 3 bases and 0 bases, in that order; junction bases with no gene match: 3. CDR1 and CDR2 from the germline V gene are SGHRS and YFSETQ. In DNA form, the CDR3 reads TGCGCCAGCAGCTACCGGGACAGGGCTAACTATGGCTACACCTTC. It specifies CASSYRDRANYGYTF.

The chain combines TRBV20-1 with TRBJ2-1; perhaps TRBD1 as D (5 bases). This CDR3 is built from 15 residues. Deletions cut 4 bases from V and 4 bases from J, with 17 bases between. Per germline, CDR1 DFQATT and CDR2 SNEGSKA (reference sequence). This CDR3 is CSAMLLGAGYNEQFF. CDR3 DNA sequence: TGCAGTGCTATGTTGTTGGGTGCAGGGTACAATGAGCAGTTCTTC.

This chain uses TRBV7-9 with TRBJ2-3, with D possibly matching TRBD1 (6 bases). The germline V and J ends were trimmed by 4 bases and 2 bases, with 19 bases remaining between them. Germline assignment: CDR1 SEHNR and CDR2 FQNEAQ (reference sequence). This CDR3 comprises 17 residues. This CDR3 is CASSSKPTGHPTDTQYF. CDR3 DNA: TGTGCCAGCAGCTCCAAACCGACGGGACACCCCACAGATACGCAGTATTTT.

This clonotype was recorded a few times. The chain employs TRBV11-2 and TRBJ2-2, with D uncertain. The CDR3 length is 15 residues. The germline V and J ends were trimmed by 0 bases and 4 bases, with 9 bases remaining between them. From germline, CDR1 is SGHAT and CDR2 FQNNGV. CDR3 protein: CASSLDLVGTGELFF. CDR3 nucleotides: TGTGCCAGCAGCTTAGATCTAGTAGGCACCGGGGAGCTGTTTTTT.

The V call is TRBV6-5, the J call TRBJ2-3, with 7 positions matching TRBD1. Germline CDR1 MNHEY, CDR2 SVGAGI. The CDR3 sequence is 15 residues long. The junction had 4 bases not matched to a gene; V was cut back by 0 bases and J by 4 bases. The CDR3 nucleotides read TGTGCCAGCAGTTACTCAGCCGACAGGGCAGATACGCAGTATTTT. Translating gives CASSYSADRADTQYF.

This clonotype has only a few counts. J is TRBJ1-2 and V is TRBV4-3; D may be TRBD1 (5 bases). Germline CDR1 reads LGHNA; CDR2 reads YSLEER. The CDR3 has 15 amino acids. V lost 0 bases, J lost 5 bases, and 13 bases lay in between. Here the CDR3 DNA reads TGCGCCAGCAGCCAAGACGGCGGTGCAGGGTATGGCTACACCTTC. It translates to CASSQDGGAGYGYTF.

This clonotype occurred a few times. This chain joins TRBV12-3 or TRBV12-4 and TRBJ1-6; no definite D call. Deletions cut 6 bases from V and 5 bases from J, with 8 bases between. The CDR3 is 13 residues long. The CDR3 sequence: CASSSHDNSPLHF. The CDR3 DNA sequence: TGTGCCAGCAGCTCCCACGATAATTCACCCCTCCACTTT.

This clonotype appeared many times. This chain links TRBV11-3 with TRBJ2-1, with D maybe TRBD2 (7 bases). V was trimmed by 3 bases and J by 9 bases, leaving 12 bases between them. Looked up from germline, CDR1 is SGHNT and CDR2 is YENEEA. The CDR3 has 13 amino acids. The CDR3 DNA is TGTGCCAGCAGCTTGAACAGGGAGGGTGAGCAGTTCTTC. Its protein is CASSLNREGEQFF.

The chain carries TRBV7-9 and TRBJ2-3, with TRBD2 matching over 13 bases. Germline CDR1 SEHNR, CDR2 FQNEAQ (reference sequence). Germline trimming cut 4 bases from V and 2 bases from J; bases unmatched to any gene: 3. This CDR3 spans 16 amino acids. The CDR3 DNA is TGTGCCAGCAGCTGGACTAGCGGGGGTTTCACAGATACGCAGTATTTT. Translation gives CASSWTSGGFTDTQYF. Full variable domain (remainder filled in from reference TRBV7-9 and TRBJ2-3): DTGVSQNPRHKITKRGQNVTFRCDPISEHNRLYWYRQTLGQGPEFLTYFQNEAQLEKSRLLSDRFSAERPKGSFSTLEIQRTEQGDSAMYLCASSWTSGGFTDTQYFGPGTRLTVL.

The rearrangement joins TRBV9 to TRBJ2-7; D perhaps matches TRBD2 (5 bases). Germline V gene lookup returns CDR1 SGDLS and CDR2 YYNGEE. The length of the CDR3 is 14 residues. V was shortened by 0 bases and J by 3 bases, with 10 bases between the two germline ends. CDR3 nucleotides: TGTGCCAGCAGCGTAGGGGCGGGCATCTACGAGCAGTACTTC. This sequence encodes CASSVGAGIYEQYF.